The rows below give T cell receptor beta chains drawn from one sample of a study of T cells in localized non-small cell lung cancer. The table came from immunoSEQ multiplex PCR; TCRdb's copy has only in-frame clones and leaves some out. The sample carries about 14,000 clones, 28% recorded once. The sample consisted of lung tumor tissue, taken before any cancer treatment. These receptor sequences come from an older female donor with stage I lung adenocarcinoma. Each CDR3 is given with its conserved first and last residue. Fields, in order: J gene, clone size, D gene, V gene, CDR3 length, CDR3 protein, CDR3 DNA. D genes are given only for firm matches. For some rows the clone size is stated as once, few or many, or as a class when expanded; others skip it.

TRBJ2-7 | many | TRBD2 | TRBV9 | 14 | CASAGGGSSYEQYF | TGTGCCAGCGCGGGGGGCGGGAGCTCCTACGAGCAGTACTTC
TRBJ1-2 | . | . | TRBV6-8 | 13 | CAIRGSNNYGYTF | TGTGCCATCAGAGGGTCAAATAACTATGGCTACACCTTC
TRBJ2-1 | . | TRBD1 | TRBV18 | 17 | CASSLKGTGVYYNEQFF | TGTGCCAGCTCACTCAAAGGGACAGGGGTCTACTACAATGAGCAGTTCTTC
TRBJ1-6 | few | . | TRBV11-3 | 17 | CASSRRGGRSPNSPLHF | TGTGCCAGCAGCCGGCGGGGGGGTCGGAGCCCAAATTCACCCCTCCACTTT
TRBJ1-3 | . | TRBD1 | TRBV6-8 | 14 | CATYQGASGNTIYF | TGTGCCACTTATCAGGGGGCCTCTGGAAACACCATATATTTT
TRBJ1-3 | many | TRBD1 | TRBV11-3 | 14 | CASRSGRGGNTIYF | TGTGCCAGCAGAAGTGGCAGGGGGGGAAACACCATATATTTT
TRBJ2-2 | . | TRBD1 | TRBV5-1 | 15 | CASSLRQGSTGELFF | TGCGCCAGCAGCTTGAGACAGGGGAGCACCGGGGAGCTGTTTTTT
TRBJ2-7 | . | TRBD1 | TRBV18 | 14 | CASSPDRGHYEQYF | TGTGCCAGCTCACCGGACAGGGGACACTACGAGCAGTACTTC
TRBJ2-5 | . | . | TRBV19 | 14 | CATHGKGLRETQYF | TGTGCCACCCATGGGAAAGGGCTTAGGGAGACCCAGTACTTC
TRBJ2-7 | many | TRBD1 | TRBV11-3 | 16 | CASSLLGGQGGHEQYF | TGTGCCAGCAGCTTATTAGGCGGACAGGGAGGCCACGAGCAGTACTTC
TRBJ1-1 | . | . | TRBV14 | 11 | CASSHATEAFF | TGTGCCAGCAGCCATGCGACTGAAGCTTTCTTT
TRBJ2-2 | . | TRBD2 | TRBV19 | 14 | CASRLAANTGELFF | TGTGCCAGTAGGCTAGCGGCTAACACCGGGGAGCTGTTTTTT
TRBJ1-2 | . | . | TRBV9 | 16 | CASSVGAAPQNYGYTF | TGTGCCAGCAGCGTAGGGGCCGCGCCCCAAAACTATGGCTACACCTTC
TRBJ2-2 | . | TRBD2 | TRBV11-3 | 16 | CASSLMGLAGSGELFF | TGTGCCAGCAGCTTAATGGGACTAGCGGGATCCGGGGAGCTGTTTTTT
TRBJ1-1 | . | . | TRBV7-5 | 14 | CASSPTTANTEAFF | TGTGCCAGCAGCCCCACGACTGCGAACACTGAAGCTTTCTTT
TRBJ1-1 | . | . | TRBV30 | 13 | CAWNGALDTEAFF | TGTGCCTGGAATGGGGCCTTGGACACTGAAGCTTTCTTT
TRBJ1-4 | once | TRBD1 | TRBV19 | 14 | CASSTGTGREKLFF | TGTGCCAGTAGTACCGGGACAGGGCGGGAAAAACTGTTTTTT
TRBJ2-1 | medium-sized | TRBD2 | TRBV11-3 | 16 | CASENQAGVLNNEQFF | TGTGCCAGCGAAAACCAGGCGGGGGTATTAAACAATGAGCAGTTCTTC
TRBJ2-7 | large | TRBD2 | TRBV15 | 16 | CATSRGIAGGIGEQYF | TGTGCCACCAGCAGAGGAATAGCGGGGGGGATTGGCGAGCAGTACTTC
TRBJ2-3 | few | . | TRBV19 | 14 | CASTTPDSGDTQYF | TGTGCCAGTACCACCCCGGATAGTGGAGATACGCAGTATTTT
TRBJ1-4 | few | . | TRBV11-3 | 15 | CASSSYISRDEKLFF | TGTGCCAGCAGCTCGTACATTAGTCGAGATGAAAAACTGTTTTTT
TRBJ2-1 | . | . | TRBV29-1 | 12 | CSLTVFGDEQFF | TGCAGCCTTACCGTCTTCGGGGATGAGCAGTTCTTC
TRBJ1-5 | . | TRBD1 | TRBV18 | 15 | CASSGGTGGNQPQHF | TGTGCCAGCTCAGGGGGGACAGGGGGAAATCAGCCCCAGCATTTT
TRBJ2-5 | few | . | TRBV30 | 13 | CAWSVGDRETQYF | TGTGCCTGGAGTGTAGGGGATAGGGAGACCCAGTACTTC
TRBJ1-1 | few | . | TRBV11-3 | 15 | CASSRLMGGNTEAFF | TGTGCCAGCAGCCGTCTGATGGGGGGTAACACTGAAGCTTTCTTT
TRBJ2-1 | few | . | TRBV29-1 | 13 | CSASGISYNEQFF | TGCAGCGCCTCAGGGATTTCCTACAATGAGCAGTTCTTC
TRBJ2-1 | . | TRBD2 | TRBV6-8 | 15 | CASRIAGGPFNEQFF | TGTGCCAGCAGGATAGCGGGGGGCCCCTTCAATGAGCAGTTCTTC
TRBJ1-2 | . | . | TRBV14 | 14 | CASSPGRIPYGYTF | TGTGCCAGCAGCCCAGGACGGATACCTTATGGCTACACCTTC
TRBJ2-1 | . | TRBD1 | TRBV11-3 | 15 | CASSLDRGRGDEQFF | TGTGCCAGCAGCTTGGACAGGGGGCGAGGGGATGAGCAGTTCTTC
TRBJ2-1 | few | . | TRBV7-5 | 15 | CASSLGTPFVNEQFF | TGTGCCAGCAGCCTTGGGACTCCTTTTGTGAATGAGCAGTTCTTC
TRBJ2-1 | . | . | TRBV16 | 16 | CASSQLGQGAYNEQFF | TGTGCCAGCAGCCAATTAGGGCAAGGGGCCTACAATGAGCAGTTCTTC
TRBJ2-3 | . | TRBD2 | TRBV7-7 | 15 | CASSFSAGGWHTQYF | TGTGCCAGCAGCTTCTCGGCGGGGGGGTGGCATACGCAGTATTTT
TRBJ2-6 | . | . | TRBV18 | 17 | CASSYSTISSGANVLTF | TGTGCCAGCTCCTACTCGACTATCTCCTCTGGGGCCAACGTCCTGACTTTC
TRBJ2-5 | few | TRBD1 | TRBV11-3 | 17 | CASSLEGDSWRKETQYF | TGTGCCAGCAGCTTAGAAGGGGACAGTTGGAGGAAAGAGACCCAGTACTTC
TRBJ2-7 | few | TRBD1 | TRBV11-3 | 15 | CASSLGGTGGYEQYF | TGTGCCAGCAGCTTGGGCGGGACAGGGGGTTACGAGCAGTACTTC
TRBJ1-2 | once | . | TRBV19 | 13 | CASTILGNYGYTF | TGTGCCAGTACCATACTTGGGAACTATGGCTACACCTTC
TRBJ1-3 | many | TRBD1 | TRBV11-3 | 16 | CASSQADRNSGNTIYF | TGTGCCAGCAGCCAGGCGGACAGGAACTCTGGAAACACCATATATTTT
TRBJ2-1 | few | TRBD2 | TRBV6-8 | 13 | CASSYRTSGEQFF | TGTGCCAGCAGTTACCGGACTAGCGGAGAGCAGTTCTTC
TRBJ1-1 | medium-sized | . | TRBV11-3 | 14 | CASSLESRGPEAFF | TGTGCCAGCAGCTTAGAGTCACGGGGGCCTGAAGCTTTCTTT
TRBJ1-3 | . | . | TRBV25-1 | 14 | CASRGGSPGNTIYF | TGTGCCAGCCGAGGTGGGAGTCCTGGAAACACCATATATTTT
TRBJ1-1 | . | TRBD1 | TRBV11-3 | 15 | CASSQGQGGSTEAFF | TGTGCCAGCAGCCAGGGACAGGGGGGGAGCACTGAAGCTTTCTTT
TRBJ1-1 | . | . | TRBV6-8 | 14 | CASSYSSGTTEAFF | TGTGCCAGCAGTTACTCATCAGGGACCACTGAAGCTTTCTTT
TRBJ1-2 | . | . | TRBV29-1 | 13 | CSAGDSWGYGYTF | TGCAGCGCCGGGGACTCCTGGGGATATGGCTACACCTTC
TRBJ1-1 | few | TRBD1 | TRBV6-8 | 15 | CAIGQGAGWDTEAFF | TGTGCCATTGGACAGGGGGCAGGGTGGGACACTGAAGCTTTCTTT
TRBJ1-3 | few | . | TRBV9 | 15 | CASSLEGWAGNTIYF | TGTGCCAGCAGCCTAGAGGGTTGGGCTGGAAACACCATATATTTT
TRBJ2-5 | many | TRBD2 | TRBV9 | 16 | CASSAVGSGGIETQYF | TGTGCCAGCAGCGCCGTCGGTAGCGGGGGGATAGAGACCCAGTACTTC